The subject of this entry is one T cell receptor beta chain. Its antigen is as yet unknown. The junction had 4 bases not matched to a gene; V was cut back by 4 bases and J by 3 bases. Germline V gene sequence: CDR1 LNHDA, CDR2 SQIVND (reference sequence). The CDR3 covers 14 residues. TCRdb reprocessed the 5' RACE reads with MiXCR, giving one entry per CDR3 protein. The repertoire includes approximately 350,000 distinct CDR3 sequences, roughly 13% of them detected once, and about a fifth sits in the top ten. The sample originates from a study of T-cell memory formation after mild COVID-19. Study-level results: Those CD4+ clones that contracted were mainly in CM and EM (CD8+ ones in EMRA).

Sequenced input: PBMCs or a T cell subset sorted from them (not recorded which). The gene calls are TRBV19 and TRBJ2-3; 7 bases fit TRBD1. The clonotype was recovered from a man in his late teens or twenties who had mild COVID-19 (a few samples of this study predate the infection). Cell type and time point are not known. The CDR3 reads CASSSRGITDTQYF. Written as DNA, the CDR3 is TGTGCCAGTAGTAGCAGGGGGATTACAGATACGCAGTATTTT. Together with reference TRBV19 and TRBJ2-3, the CDR3 gives the full variable domain: DGGITQSPKYLFRKEGQNVTLSCEQNLNHDAMYWYRQDPGQGLRLIYYSQIVNDFQKGDIAEGYSVSREKKESFPLTVTSAQKNPTAFYLCASSSRGITDTQYFGPGTRLTVL.